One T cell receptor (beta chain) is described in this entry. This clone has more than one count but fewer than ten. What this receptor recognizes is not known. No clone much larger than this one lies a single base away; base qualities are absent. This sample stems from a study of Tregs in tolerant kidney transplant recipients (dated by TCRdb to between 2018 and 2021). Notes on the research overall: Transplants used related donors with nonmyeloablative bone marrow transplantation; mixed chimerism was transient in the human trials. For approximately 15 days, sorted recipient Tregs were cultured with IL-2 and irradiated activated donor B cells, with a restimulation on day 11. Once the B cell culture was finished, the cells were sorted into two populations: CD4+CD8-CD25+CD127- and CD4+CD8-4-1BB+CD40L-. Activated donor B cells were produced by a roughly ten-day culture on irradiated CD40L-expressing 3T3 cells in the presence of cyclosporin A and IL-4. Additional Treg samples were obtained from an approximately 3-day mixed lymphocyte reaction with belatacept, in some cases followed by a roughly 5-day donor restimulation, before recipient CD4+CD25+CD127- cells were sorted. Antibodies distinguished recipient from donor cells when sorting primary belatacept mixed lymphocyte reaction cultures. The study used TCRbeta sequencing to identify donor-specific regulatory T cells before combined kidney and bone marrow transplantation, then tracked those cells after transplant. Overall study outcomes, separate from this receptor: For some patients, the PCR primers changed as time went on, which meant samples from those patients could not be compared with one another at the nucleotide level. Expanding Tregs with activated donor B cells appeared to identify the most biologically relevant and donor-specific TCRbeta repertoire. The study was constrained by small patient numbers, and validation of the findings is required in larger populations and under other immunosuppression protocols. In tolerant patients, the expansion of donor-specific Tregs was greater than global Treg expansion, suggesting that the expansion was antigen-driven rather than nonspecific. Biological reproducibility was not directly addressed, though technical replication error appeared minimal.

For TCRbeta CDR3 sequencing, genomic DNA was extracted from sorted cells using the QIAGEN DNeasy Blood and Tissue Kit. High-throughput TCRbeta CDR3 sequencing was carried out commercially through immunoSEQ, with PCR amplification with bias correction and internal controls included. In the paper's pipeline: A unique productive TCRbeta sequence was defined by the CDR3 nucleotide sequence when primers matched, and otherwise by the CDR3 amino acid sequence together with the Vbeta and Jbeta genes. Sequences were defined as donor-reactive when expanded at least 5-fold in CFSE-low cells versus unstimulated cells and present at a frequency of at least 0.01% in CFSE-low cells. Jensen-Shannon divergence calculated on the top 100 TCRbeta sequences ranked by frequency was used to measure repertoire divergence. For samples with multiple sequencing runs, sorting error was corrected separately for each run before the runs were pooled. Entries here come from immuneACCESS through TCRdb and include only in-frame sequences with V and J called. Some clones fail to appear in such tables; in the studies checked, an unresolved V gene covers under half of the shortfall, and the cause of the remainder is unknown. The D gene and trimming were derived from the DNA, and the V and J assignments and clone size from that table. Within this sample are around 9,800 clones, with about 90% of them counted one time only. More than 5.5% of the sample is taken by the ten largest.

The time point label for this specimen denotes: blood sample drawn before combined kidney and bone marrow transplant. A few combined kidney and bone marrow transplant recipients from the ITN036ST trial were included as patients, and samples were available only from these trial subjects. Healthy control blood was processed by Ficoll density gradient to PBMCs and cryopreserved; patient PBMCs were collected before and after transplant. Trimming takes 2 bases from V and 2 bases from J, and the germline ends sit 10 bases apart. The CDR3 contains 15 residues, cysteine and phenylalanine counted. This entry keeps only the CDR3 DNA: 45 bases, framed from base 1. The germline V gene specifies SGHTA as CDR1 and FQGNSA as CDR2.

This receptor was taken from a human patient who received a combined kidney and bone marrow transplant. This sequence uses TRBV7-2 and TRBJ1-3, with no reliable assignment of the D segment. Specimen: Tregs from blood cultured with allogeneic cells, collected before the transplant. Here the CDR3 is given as CASSLRWGTGNTIYF. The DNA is TGTGCCAGCAGCTTACGGTGGGGAACTGGAAACACCATATATTTT. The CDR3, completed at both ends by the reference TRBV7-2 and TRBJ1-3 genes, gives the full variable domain GAGVSQSPSNKVTEKGKDVELRCDPISGHTALYWYRQSLGQGLEFLIYFQGNSAPDKSGLPSDRFSAERTGGSVSTLTIQRTQQEDSAVYLCASSLRWGTGNTIYFGEGSWLTVV.